This T cell receptor beta chain was identified during a study of blood T cell repertoires in COVID-19. About the research overall: Whether acute or convalescent, the COVID-19 samples came from the United States, Italy and Spain. PBMCs, B-cell-depleted T cells, or T cells were the source of the cDNA or gDNA that made up the material.

In the original workflow: Amplification with reference gene primers provided the estimates of nucleated cell counts. Clones were sequenced by immunoSEQ multiplex PCR, and TCRdb holds only the in-frame ones, with some missing. That table is the source of V, J and clone size, and D and trimming were worked out from the DNA. Among around 300,000 clones listed, 70% to 90% were seen once. CDR1 is MNHEY, CDR2 SVGAGI, per germline. Trimming shortened V by 5 bases and J by 3 bases, and 4 bases separated the two germline ends. The length of the CDR3 is 11 residues. The specimen was peripheral blood. The chain employs TRBV6-5 and TRBJ1-2; no clear D. The sequence was collected from a woman aged 70-85 years with acute or convalescent COVID-19. The CDR3 loop is CASSPDYGYTF. The CDR3 nucleotides read TGTGCCAGCAGTCCAGACTATGGCTACACCTTC.